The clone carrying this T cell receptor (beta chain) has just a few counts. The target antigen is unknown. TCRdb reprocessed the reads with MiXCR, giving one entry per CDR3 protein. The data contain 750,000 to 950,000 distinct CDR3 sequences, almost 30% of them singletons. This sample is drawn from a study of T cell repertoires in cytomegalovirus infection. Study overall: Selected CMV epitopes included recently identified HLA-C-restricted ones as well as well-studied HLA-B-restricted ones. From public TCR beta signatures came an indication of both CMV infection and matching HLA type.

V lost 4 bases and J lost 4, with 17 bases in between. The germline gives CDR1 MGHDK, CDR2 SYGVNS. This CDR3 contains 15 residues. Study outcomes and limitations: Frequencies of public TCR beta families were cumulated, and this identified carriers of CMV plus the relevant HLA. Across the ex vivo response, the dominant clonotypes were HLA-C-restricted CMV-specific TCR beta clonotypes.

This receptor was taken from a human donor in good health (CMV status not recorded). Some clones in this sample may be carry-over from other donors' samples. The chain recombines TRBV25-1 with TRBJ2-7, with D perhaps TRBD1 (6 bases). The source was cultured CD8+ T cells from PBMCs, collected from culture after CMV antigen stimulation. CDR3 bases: TGTGCCAGCAGTGCTACCGGGACAATCGAGTACGAGCAGTACTTC. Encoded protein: CASSATGTIEYEQYF.